This TCR beta chain emerged from a study of persistence of HIV-infected CD4 T cells. The stimulus was lysate of CMV-infected fibroblasts, around 10 ug/mL. CD40L/CD69 double-negative CD45RO-high memory CD4+ T cells were collected. Trimming left V 0 bases short and J 0 bases short, with 5 bases between. This CDR3 has 14 residues. CDR1 and CDR2 from the germline V gene are MNHEY and SVGAGI. Sequencing used immunoSEQ version 4 in survey mode. Genomic DNA was diluted to 10 ng/uL, up to 1 ug per sample. Method: immunoSEQ multiplex PCR; TCRdb's copy keeps in-frame clones and lacks some. This sample has over 25,000 clones, with roughly four fifths found just once. This clone was seen only once. Its antigen remains unidentified.

The source was CD4+ T cells sorted from PBMCs after roughly 20-hour stimulation, collected from a patient who received antiretroviral therapy. This receptor was taken from an adult man with HIV who was CMV-seropositive. The chain uses TRBV6-5 and TRBJ1-1; D remains unclear. CDR3 loop: CASSYSAMNTEAFF. CDR3 DNA: TGTGCCAGCAGTTACTCGGCCATGAACACTGAAGCTTTCTTT.